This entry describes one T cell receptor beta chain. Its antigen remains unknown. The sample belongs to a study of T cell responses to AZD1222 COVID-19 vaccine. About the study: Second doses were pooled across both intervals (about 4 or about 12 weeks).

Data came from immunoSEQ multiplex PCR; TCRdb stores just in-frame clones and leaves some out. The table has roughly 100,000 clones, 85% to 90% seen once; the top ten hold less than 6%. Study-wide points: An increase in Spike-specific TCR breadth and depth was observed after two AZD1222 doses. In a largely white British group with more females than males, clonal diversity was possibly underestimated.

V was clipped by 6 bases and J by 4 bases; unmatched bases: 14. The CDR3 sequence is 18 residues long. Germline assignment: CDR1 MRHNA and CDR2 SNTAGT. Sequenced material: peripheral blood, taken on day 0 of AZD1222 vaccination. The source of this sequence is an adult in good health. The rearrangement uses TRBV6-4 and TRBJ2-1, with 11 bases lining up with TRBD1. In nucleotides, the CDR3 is TGTGCCAGCAGCGAGTCTAATTTCCGGGACAGGGGGTACAATGAGCAGTTCTTC. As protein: CASSESNFRDRGYNEQFF.